These T cell receptor beta chains were read from a single sample in a study of shared clonotypes between healthy human individuals. Data came from immunoSEQ multiplex PCR; TCRdb stores just in-frame clones and leaves some out. The table shows over 2 million clones, with about 95% occurring only once. The material sequenced was naive CD8+ T cells sorted from blood. These receptors all stem from a man aged 18 to 35 in good health. Both conserved end residues are trimmed from each CDR3. The D gene is left open where the match is weak.

NA,TRBJ2-5,TRBV6-5,ASSYLVGVETQY
TRBD1,TRBJ2-7,TRBV9,ASSVTGGSYEQY
NA,TRBJ2-7,TRBV19,ASGPLHEQY
NA,TRBJ1-4,TRBV7-9,ASSPEANEKLF
NA,TRBJ2-1,TRBV19,ASSIESAGQQF
NA,TRBJ2-7,TRBV6-1,ASSAGAHEQY
NA,TRBJ2-2,TRBV10-3,AISEGPNTGELF
TRBD1,TRBJ1-4,TRBV28,ASRQGEREKLF
NA,TRBJ1-5,TRBV27,ASRQGVSNQPQH
TRBD2,TRBJ2-7,TRBV7-3,ASSQNLAGMEEQY
TRBD2,NA,TRBV5-6,ASSTGLAGSYEQY
NA,TRBJ1-1,TRBV2,ASSPGTPLLSTEAF
TRBD2,TRBJ2-3,TRBV6-6,ASSYSLAAPGGTQY
NA,TRBJ2-2,TRBV5-4,ASSLKTGELF
TRBD1,TRBJ1-2,TRBV10-3,AISTGATSYGYT
NA,TRBJ2-5,TRBV29-1,SVDLWEGTQY
TRBD1,TRBJ2-7,TRBV14,ASSQDILGTGAGEQY
TRBD1,TRBJ2-7,TRBV27,ASSFEGQGSYEQY
NA,TRBJ1-3,TRBV5-6,ASSHTFTASSGNTIY
NA,TRBJ1-1,TRBV30,AWSATGTASWVNTEAF
NA,TRBJ2-7,TRBV10-2,ASVEGSYEQY
TRBD1,TRBJ2-3,TRBV9,ASSVVGTGQDTQY
NA,TRBJ2-7,TRBV4-2,ASSQERGTLYEQY
NA,TRBJ2-7,TRBV5-4,ASSLGLRLDEQY
TRBD2,TRBJ2-4,TRBV25-1,AIKNLSRGSANIQY
NA,TRBJ1-3,TRBV5-6,ASSQLWTPSPGNTIY
TRBD1,TRBJ2-2,TRBV2,AGGQGYTGELF
TRBD1,TRBJ2-5,TRBV6-1,ASSAGTEETQY
NA,TRBJ2-7,TRBV19,SSSPGPSYEQY
NA,TRBJ1-3,TRBV7-2,ASSPVRDSGNTIY
NA,TRBJ2-2,TRBV11-3,ASSQGYGGGGELF
NA,TRBJ1-3,TRBV4-1,ASSIGISSGNTIY
NA,TRBJ2-7,TRBV5-1,ASSSDAPYEQY
TRBD1,TRBJ2-7,TRBV10-3,AISGGDRRSYEQY
NA,TRBJ1-2,TRBV21-1,ASSDLTGGYGYT
TRBD2,TRBJ2-7,TRBV4-1,ASSSLGGGPSYEQY
NA,TRBJ1-1,TRBV13,ASSAGPKATEAF
TRBD1,TRBJ2-7,TRBV9,ASSVAGDSSYEQY
TRBD1,TRBJ2-5,TRBV7-9,ASSLPRTGDQETQY
NA,TRBJ2-7,TRBV2,ASSELSDMGSYEQY
TRBD1,TRBJ1-2,TRBV6-5,ASSLRTGVDGYT
NA,TRBJ1-1,TRBV4-1,ASSQDLGLAEAF
NA,TRBJ2-7,TRBV5-8,ASSLALAREQY
TRBD1,TRBJ1-2,TRBV6-6,ASSYGDRDGYT
TRBD2,TRBJ2-1,TRBV6-5,ASSYLAGGVNEQF
NA,TRBJ2-2,TRBV10-2,ASSEGGAGELF
NA,TRBJ2-7,TRBV9,ASSVATAGTLEQY
NA,TRBJ2-7,TRBV25-1,ASSVEARDGSYEQY
NA,TRBJ2-7,TRBV13,ASSLNFGTGTYEQY
NA,TRBJ2-2,TRBV5-6,ASSLAATAGELF
NA,TRBJ1-1,TRBV10-2,ASSYRGTNTEAF
TRBD1,TRBJ1-6,TRBV29-1,SVGTGDNNSPLH